This T cell receptor beta chain was sequenced in a study of neurological immune-mediated disorders. cDNA synthesis was performed by 5'RACE with 10-nucleotide random UMIs. TCRdb called the 5' RACE reads again in MiXCR, with one record for every CDR3 protein. The sample gives about 95,000 distinct CDR3 sequences, 3.5% to 4% of which show up once; 5% to 7.5% is in the top ten. With 5 bases clipped from V and 4 bases from J, the junction kept 3 bases outside the gene matches. Looked up from germline, CDR1 is MRHNA and CDR2 is SNTAGT. The CDR3 is 14 residues long. In this sample, this clonotype turned up many times.

This rearrangement joins TRBV6-4 to TRBJ1-1, with 11 bases matching TRBD1. The specimen was PBMCs. The TCR was taken from a woman aged 18-30 years with multiple sclerosis. DNA of the CDR3: TGTGCCAGCAGTCCCGGGACAGGGGGCACTGAAGCTTTCTTT. It yields the protein CASSPGTGGTEAFF.